These 18 T cell receptor beta chains were all obtained from the same sample, sequenced in a study of CD8 T cells in Susac syndrome. A quantity of about 0.45 to 1 ug RNA underwent reverse transcription using random hexamers. TCRdb fed the immunoSEQ multiplex PCR reads into MiXCR, producing one record per CDR3 protein. The table has about 190,000 distinct CDR3 sequences, approximately 94% seen once. Sample: CD4+ T cells from PBMCs. These receptors came from a human donor with Susac syndrome.

The chain recombines TRBV4-3 with TRBJ2-1; D may be TRBD2 (5 bases). The V and J ends lost 2 bases and 3 bases respectively, with 11 bases between them. The CDR3 extends over 15 amino acids. Germline CDR1 and CDR2: LGHNA and YSLEER. The CDR3 nucleotides are TGCGCCAGCAGCCAAAAGAGCGGCTACTACAATGAGCAGTTCTTC. It codes for CASSQKSGYYNEQFF.

V is TRBV29-1 and J is TRBJ1-2, with 8 bases lining up with TRBD1. The CDR3 extends over 15 amino acids. Germline V CDR1 and CDR2: SQVTM, ANQGSEA. The ends lost 5 bases at V and 3 bases at J; junction bases unmatched: 11. The CDR3 DNA reads TGCAGCGTTCCAACAGGGGGAAGAGGGGACTATGGCTACACCTTC. It specifies CSVPTGGRGDYGYTF.

The CDR3 reads CSAITWGSSRETQYF. DNA for the CDR3: TGCAGCGCCATTACGTGGGGCAGCTCCAGGGAGACCCAGTACTTC. The rearrangement links TRBV29-1 to TRBJ2-5, with D possibly being TRBD1 (5 bases). The V gene lost 7 bases and the J gene lost 5 bases, with 23 bases spanning the gap. Germline CDR1 and CDR2: SQVTM and ANQGSEA. The CDR3 length is 15 residues.

As to this clonotype: The germline gene is not matched at one end of the junction; a read error may be the cause. V usage is TRBV4-2 and J usage is TRBJ1-6; D remains ambiguous. Germline lookup yields CDR1 LGHNA and CDR2 YNFKEQ. The CDR3 runs to 11 residues. CDR3 residues: CASSEDSPLHF. The DNA of the CDR3 is TGTGCCAGCAGCGAAGATTCACCCCTCCACTTT.

The CDR3 here is CASRDRGPVETQYF. The CDR3, as DNA: TGTGCCAGCCGGGACAGGGGTCCGGTAGAGACCCAGTACTTC. The V and J genes are TRBV12-3 or TRBV12-4 and TRBJ2-5; 10 bases match TRBD1. The V gene end was trimmed by 8 bases and the J gene end by 4 bases; junction bases not matched to a gene: 7. The CDR3 is made up of 14 amino acids.

The chain links TRBV28 to TRBJ2-7; D tentatively fits TRBD1 or TRBD2 (6 bases each). Germline V gene data show CDR1 as MDHEN and CDR2 as SYDVKM. V was cut by 7 bases and J by 4 bases, with 17 bases left in between. The CDR3 is 14 residues long. CDR3 amino acids: CASTGQGTLYEQYF. CDR3 nucleotide sequence: TGTGCCAGCACCGGCCAGGGGACTTTATACGAGCAGTACTTC.

V gene TRBV13 combines with J gene TRBJ2-1; D gene uncertain. The CDR3 runs to 15 residues. The germline V and J ends were trimmed by 0 bases and 7 bases, with 13 bases remaining between them. Germline V lookup: CDR1 PRHDT, CDR2 FYEKMQ (reference sequence). CDR3 nucleotide sequence: TGTGCCAGCAGCTTAGGCCCGGCAGACGAAAATGAGCAGTTCTTC. Translated: CASSLGPADENEQFF.

This chain uses TRBV2 with TRBJ2-5; no clear D. The V end was cut by 3 bases, the J end by 1 base, with 9 bases between. Germline values: CDR1 SNHLY, CDR2 FYNNEI. This CDR3 has 14 residues. The CDR3: CASSEPGTQETQYF. For the CDR3, the DNA is TGTGCCAGCAGTGAGCCGGGCACCCAAGAGACCCAGTACTTC.

This clonotype has a single count. V is TRBV6-2 or TRBV6-3 and J is TRBJ2-2; maybe TRBD1 (5 bases). There are 14 residues in the CDR3. The V end was cut by 6 bases, the J end by 3 bases, with 11 bases between. Germline V gene lookup returns CDR1 MNHEY and CDR2 SVGEGT. This CDR3 is CASSDSSHTGELFF. Written as DNA, the CDR3 is TGTGCCAGCAGCGACAGTAGCCACACCGGGGAGCTGTTTTTT.

This clonotype was observed once. The chain combines TRBV3-1 with TRBJ1-2; D is unresolved. This CDR3 region has 11 residues. Germline V gene data show CDR1 as LGHDT and CDR2 as YNNKEL (reference sequence). The V end was cut by 1 base, the J end by 11 bases, with 8 bases between. The CDR3 spells CASSQGPRYTF. As DNA, the CDR3 is TGTGCCAGCAGCCAAGGGCCGCGGTACACCTTC.

The chain recombines TRBV7-2 with TRBJ1-2; no reliable D call. Between the trimmed V and J ends, which lost 2 bases and 6 bases, there was a span of 10 bases. This CDR3 contains 13 residues. Germline loops: CDR1 SGHTA, CDR2 FQGNSA. The CDR3 DNA reads TGTGCCAGCAGCTTAAATGAGCGAGATGGCTACACCTTC. Protein: CASSLNERDGYTF.

This rearrangement joins TRBV29-1 to TRBJ2-3; TRBD2 agrees at 10 bases. V dropped 4 bases and J dropped 7; count of bases not matched to a gene: 5. From germline, CDR1 is SQVTM and CDR2 ANQGSEA. CDR3 length equals 13 residues. The CDR3 here is CSVVSGGRHTQYF. The DNA of the CDR3 is TGCAGCGTTGTTAGCGGGGGGAGACATACGCAGTATTTT.

V is TRBV18 and J is TRBJ2-3; D may be TRBD2 (6 bases). V was shortened by 3 bases and J by 1 base, with 14 bases between the two germline ends. Germline V gene lookup returns CDR1 KGHSH and CDR2 LQKENI. CDR3 size: 16 residues. The CDR3 is CASSPSGLRGTDTQYF. The CDR3 DNA reads as TGTGCCAGCTCACCGTCGGGACTGCGCGGCACAGATACGCAGTATTTT.

In DNA form, the CDR3 reads TGTGCCAGCAGCCAAGATCTGGTGGGGGTTAACATTCAGTACTTC. Its protein product is CASSQDLVGVNIQYF. The V and J genes are TRBV3-1 and TRBJ2-4; D could derive from TRBD1 or TRBD2 (5 bases each). There are 15 residues in the CDR3. The V gene lost 0 bases and the J gene lost 7 bases, with 13 bases spanning the gap. Germline V lookup: CDR1 LGHDT, CDR2 YNNKEL (reference sequence).

J is TRBJ2-3 and V is TRBV2, with 10 bases lining up with TRBD2. From germline, CDR1 is SNHLY and CDR2 FYNNEI. The J segment lost 1 base and the V segment lost 5 bases, leaving 6 bases of the junction unmatched. The CDR3 loop spans 16 amino acids. The CDR3 DNA follows: TGTGCCAGCAGTTCCGGGCTAGCGGGGGGCACAGATACGCAGTATTTT. This encodes CASSSGLAGGTDTQYF.

V usage is TRBV5-1 and J usage is TRBJ2-1; TRBD2 is a possible D gene (5 bases). Trimming pared 4 bases from V and 2 bases from J, leaving 16 bases between. The CDR3 has 16 residues. Looked up from germline, CDR1 is SGHRS and CDR2 is YFSETQ. CDR3 coding DNA: TGCGCCAGCAGCGAGCCGGGGAAGCCTCCCTACAATGAGCAGTTCTTC. Protein product: CASSEPGKPPYNEQFF.

This clonotype was seen only a few times. The chain is built from TRBV25-1 and TRBJ2-7; TRBD1 matches at 9 bases. CDR1 and CDR2 (germline): MGHDK, SYGVNS. Trimming took 7 bases from V and 2 from J; bases not matched to a gene: 6. CDR3 size: 14 residues. The CDR3 DNA is TGTGCCAGCACCCCCGGGACAGGGACCTACGAGCAGTACTTC. Translation: CASTPGTGTYEQYF.

CDR3 protein: CSARTESTGNTIYF. CDR3 nucleotides: TGCAGCGCCAGGACAGAATCGACTGGAAACACCATATATTTT. This chain links TRBV29-1 with TRBJ1-3; a possible D gene is TRBD1 (6 bases). V was trimmed by 7 bases and J by 2 bases, leaving 15 bases between them. Germline CDR1 SQVTM, CDR2 ANQGSEA. CDR3 length equals 14 residues. Looking up the rest from reference TRBV29-1 and TRBJ1-3 gives the full variable domain: SAVISQKPSRDICQRGTSLTIQCQVDSQVTMMFWYRQQPGQSLTLIATANQGSEATYESGFVIDKFPISRPNLTFSTLTVSNMSPEDSSIYLCSARTESTGNTIYFGEGSWLTVV.